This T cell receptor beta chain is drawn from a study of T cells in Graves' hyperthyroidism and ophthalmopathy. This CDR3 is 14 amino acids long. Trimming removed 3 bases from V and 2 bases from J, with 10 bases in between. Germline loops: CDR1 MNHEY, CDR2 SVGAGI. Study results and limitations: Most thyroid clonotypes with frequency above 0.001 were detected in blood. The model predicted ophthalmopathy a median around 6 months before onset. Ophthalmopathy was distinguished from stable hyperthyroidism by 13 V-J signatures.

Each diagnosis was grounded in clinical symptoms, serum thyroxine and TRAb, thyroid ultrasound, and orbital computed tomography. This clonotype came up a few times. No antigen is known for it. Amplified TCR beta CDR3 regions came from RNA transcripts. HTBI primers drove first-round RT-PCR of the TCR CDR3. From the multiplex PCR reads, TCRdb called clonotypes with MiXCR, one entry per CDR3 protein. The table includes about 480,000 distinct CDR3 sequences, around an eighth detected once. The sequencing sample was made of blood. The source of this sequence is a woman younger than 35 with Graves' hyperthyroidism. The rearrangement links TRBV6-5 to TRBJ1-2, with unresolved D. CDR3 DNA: TGTGCCAGCAGTTATAAAGGTCAGAACTATGGCTACACCTTC. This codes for CASSYKGQNYGYTF.